A selection of T cell receptor beta chains follows, all from one sample in a study of early T cells in non-severe SARS-CoV-2 infection. MiXCR, run by TCRdb on the 5' RACE reads, gives a single entry per CDR3 protein. The sample has 43,000 or so distinct CDR3 sequences, under 9.5% seen once. The sample consisted of whole blood. These receptors all stem from an adult who was a healthcare worker with PCR-confirmed SARS-CoV-2 infection or an uninfected control (not recorded which). Both conserved end residues are part of each CDR3. Fields, in order: clone size, J gene, D gene, V gene, CDR3 DNA, CDR3 protein. D genes are given only for firm matches. Size tells how often a clone was seen (once, few, many) or the class of an expanded clone, and some rows leave it out.

clone size: few; J gene: TRBJ2-1; D gene: TRBD2; V gene: TRBV28; CDR3 DNA: TGTGCCAGCAGTGACGGACTAGCGGACCCCTCCTACAATGAGCAGTTCTTC; CDR3 protein: CASSDGLADPSYNEQFF
clone size: many; J gene: TRBJ2-3; D gene: -; V gene: TRBV4-3; CDR3 DNA: TGCGCCAGCAGCCAAGAACGGGGTTCTACGCAGTATTTT; CDR3 protein: CASSQERGSTQYF
clone size: few; J gene: TRBJ1-1; D gene: -; V gene: TRBV6-6; CDR3 DNA: TGTGCCAGCAGTTACCCACTACCAGGGGCACTGAACACTGAAGCTTTCTTT; CDR3 protein: CASSYPLPGALNTEAFF
clone size: -; J gene: TRBJ1-2; D gene: -; V gene: TRBV3-1; CDR3 DNA: TGTGCCAGCAGCCTTGGGACTTTCGCTAACTATGGCTACACCTTC; CDR3 protein: CASSLGTFANYGYTF
clone size: many; J gene: TRBJ1-5; D gene: -; V gene: TRBV7-9; CDR3 DNA: TGTGCCAGCAGCTTAGAGGGGCCACTGCCCCAGCATTTT; CDR3 protein: CASSLEGPLPQHF
clone size: many; J gene: TRBJ2-1; D gene: -; V gene: TRBV6-2/TRBV6-3; CDR3 DNA: TGTGCCAGCAGAGGGGTTTACAATGAGCAGTTCTTC; CDR3 protein: CASRGVYNEQFF
clone size: -; J gene: TRBJ2-3; D gene: -; V gene: TRBV6-1; CDR3 DNA: TGTGCCAGCAGTATTTGGGGGCTCGCAGATACGCAGTATTTT; CDR3 protein: CASSIWGLADTQYF
clone size: -; J gene: TRBJ1-4; D gene: -; V gene: TRBV5-6; CDR3 DNA: TGTGCCAGCAGCTTGGGGACAAGGGAAAAACTGTTTTTT; CDR3 protein: CASSLGTREKLFF
clone size: many; J gene: TRBJ1-5; D gene: TRBD1; V gene: TRBV3-1; CDR3 DNA: TGTGCCAGCAGCCAGGGACAGAGTAATCAGCCCCAGCATTTT; CDR3 protein: CASSQGQSNQPQHF
clone size: medium-sized; J gene: TRBJ1-1; D gene: -; V gene: TRBV7-2; CDR3 DNA: TGTGCCAGCAGCTTAAGTACCTTAAACACTGAAGCTTTCTTT; CDR3 protein: CASSLSTLNTEAFF
clone size: many; J gene: TRBJ2-7; D gene: -; V gene: TRBV28; CDR3 DNA: TGTGCCAGCAGTGATCGGCAATTCAACTACGAGCAGTACTTC; CDR3 protein: CASSDRQFNYEQYF
clone size: -; J gene: TRBJ2-5; D gene: TRBD2; V gene: TRBV12-3/TRBV12-4; CDR3 DNA: TGTGCCAGCAGGGCCGGGACTAGCGGGGAGACCCAGTACTTC; CDR3 protein: CASRAGTSGETQYF
clone size: -; J gene: TRBJ2-7; D gene: -; V gene: TRBV14; CDR3 DNA: TGTGCCAGCAGCCAGGGGGGCTACTACGAGCAGTACTTC; CDR3 protein: CASSQGGYYEQYF
clone size: many; J gene: TRBJ2-7; D gene: -; V gene: TRBV28; CDR3 DNA: TGTGCCAGCAGTTTGAGCCTCTTCTACGAGCAGTACTTC; CDR3 protein: CASSLSLFYEQYF
clone size: many; J gene: TRBJ2-7; D gene: -; V gene: TRBV27; CDR3 DNA: TGTGCCAGCAGCTCCAGACCAGGGAGAGCCTACGAGCAGTACTTC; CDR3 protein: CASSSRPGRAYEQYF
clone size: many; J gene: TRBJ2-4; D gene: TRBD2; V gene: TRBV27; CDR3 DNA: TGTGCCAGCAGTTTGGGGTCGAGACCGGGGAGGGGTCAGTACTTC; CDR3 protein: CASSLGSRPGRGQYF
clone size: many; J gene: TRBJ2-1; D gene: -; V gene: TRBV7-2; CDR3 DNA: TGTGCCAGCAGCTTGACAGGGAGGTCCTACAATGAGCAGTTCTTC; CDR3 protein: CASSLTGRSYNEQFF
clone size: -; J gene: TRBJ1-5; D gene: TRBD1; V gene: TRBV20-1; CDR3 DNA: TGCAGTGCTCAGACAGGGGTAGTTCCCCAGCATTTT; CDR3 protein: CSAQTGVVPQHF
clone size: few; J gene: TRBJ1-1; D gene: -; V gene: TRBV6-2/TRBV6-3; CDR3 DNA: TGTGCCAGCAGTTACTCCTTTTCCACTGAAGCTTTCTTT; CDR3 protein: CASSYSFSTEAFF
clone size: -; J gene: TRBJ1-1; D gene: -; V gene: TRBV7-2; CDR3 DNA: TGTGCCAGCAGCACGGTCGGGTCGGGTTGGATCACTGAAGCTTTCTTT; CDR3 protein: CASSTVGSGWITEAFF
clone size: -; J gene: TRBJ1-2; D gene: -; V gene: TRBV3-1; CDR3 DNA: TGTGCCAGCAGCCTAAACCCCTGGGGCTATGGCTACACCTTC; CDR3 protein: CASSLNPWGYGYTF
clone size: few; J gene: TRBJ2-5; D gene: TRBD1; V gene: TRBV12-3/TRBV12-4; CDR3 DNA: TGTGCCAGCAGTCTCCCACAGGGGGGACAAGAGACCCAGTACTTC; CDR3 protein: CASSLPQGGQETQYF
clone size: few; J gene: TRBJ2-6; D gene: -; V gene: TRBV4-2; CDR3 DNA: TGTGCCAGCAGCCAACTACTCTCTGGGGCCAACGTCCTGACTTTC; CDR3 protein: CASSQLLSGANVLTF
clone size: few; J gene: TRBJ2-5; D gene: -; V gene: TRBV7-2; CDR3 DNA: TGTGCCAGCAGCTCCGTTACGGCGGAGACCCAGTACTTC; CDR3 protein: CASSSVTAETQYF
clone size: many; J gene: TRBJ2-7; D gene: -; V gene: TRBV13; CDR3 DNA: TGTGCCAGCAGCTCCCCGCAGGTCTCCTACGAGCAGTACTTC; CDR3 protein: CASSSPQVSYEQYF
clone size: few; J gene: TRBJ1-5; D gene: -; V gene: TRBV20-1; CDR3 DNA: TGCAGTGCTAGTCAGGCCATTGGGGGCAATCAGCCCCAGCATTTT; CDR3 protein: CSASQAIGGNQPQHF
clone size: few; J gene: TRBJ1-2; D gene: -; V gene: TRBV30; CDR3 DNA: TGTGCCTGGAGCGGTGTTTTCCATGGCTACACCTTC; CDR3 protein: CAWSGVFHGYTF
clone size: few; J gene: TRBJ1-2; D gene: TRBD1; V gene: TRBV7-6; CDR3 DNA: TGTGCCAGCAGTGGACAGGGGGCGGGTGGCTACACCTTC; CDR3 protein: CASSGQGAGGYTF
clone size: few; J gene: TRBJ2-1; D gene: -; V gene: TRBV7-9; CDR3 DNA: TGTGCCAGCAGCTTAGTACGGGGGGCGAATGAGCAGTTCTTC; CDR3 protein: CASSLVRGANEQFF
clone size: many; J gene: TRBJ1-2; D gene: -; V gene: TRBV6-1; CDR3 DNA: TGTGCCAGCAGAGGAGTGGGCGGCTATGGCTACACCTTC; CDR3 protein: CASRGVGGYGYTF
clone size: -; J gene: TRBJ2-3; D gene: -; V gene: TRBV7-8; CDR3 DNA: TGTGCCAGCAGCCCAGATCAACCAGATACGCAGTATTTT; CDR3 protein: CASSPDQPDTQYF
clone size: -; J gene: TRBJ1-2; D gene: -; V gene: TRBV18; CDR3 DNA: TGTGCCAGCTCACCAGCCCCTTCAAACTATGGCTACACCTTC; CDR3 protein: CASSPAPSNYGYTF
clone size: many; J gene: TRBJ2-1; D gene: -; V gene: TRBV20-1; CDR3 DNA: TGCAGTGCTAGCCCCATGGCTAATGAGCAGTTCTTC; CDR3 protein: CSASPMANEQFF
clone size: many; J gene: TRBJ2-2; D gene: TRBD1; V gene: TRBV7-9; CDR3 DNA: TGTGCCAGCAGCACAGCAGGGACAGCGAACACCGGGGAGCTGTTTTTT; CDR3 protein: CASSTAGTANTGELFF
clone size: -; J gene: TRBJ2-1; D gene: -; V gene: TRBV9; CDR3 DNA: TGTGCCAGCAGCGTAGGTGTGAACTCCTACAATGAGCAGTTCTTC; CDR3 protein: CASSVGVNSYNEQFF
clone size: many; J gene: TRBJ2-1; D gene: -; V gene: TRBV29-1; CDR3 DNA: TGCAGCGTAAACCGGGGGCCGGTCGCCTACAATGAGCAGTTCTTC; CDR3 protein: CSVNRGPVAYNEQFF
clone size: few; J gene: TRBJ2-3; D gene: -; V gene: TRBV20-1; CDR3 DNA: TGCAGTGGTAAAGAATCGACAGATACGCAGTATTTT; CDR3 protein: CSGKESTDTQYF
clone size: -; J gene: TRBJ2-7; D gene: TRBD2; V gene: TRBV30; CDR3 DNA: TGTGCCTGGAGTGTACGCGGGGGTAGTCGGCAGTACTTC; CDR3 protein: CAWSVRGGSRQYF
clone size: few; J gene: TRBJ2-3; D gene: -; V gene: TRBV2; CDR3 DNA: TGTGCCAGCAGGGGGGATACAGATACGCAGTATTTT; CDR3 protein: CASRGDTDTQYF
clone size: many; J gene: TRBJ1-1; D gene: -; V gene: TRBV4-2; CDR3 DNA: TGTGCCAGCAGCCAAGATGGGGGAGATACTGAAGCTTTCTTT; CDR3 protein: CASSQDGGDTEAFF
clone size: -; J gene: TRBJ2-5; D gene: TRBD2; V gene: TRBV11-2; CDR3 DNA: TGTGCCAGCACTTTGGGGACTAGCGGGGAAAAGACCCAGTACTTC; CDR3 protein: CASTLGTSGEKTQYF